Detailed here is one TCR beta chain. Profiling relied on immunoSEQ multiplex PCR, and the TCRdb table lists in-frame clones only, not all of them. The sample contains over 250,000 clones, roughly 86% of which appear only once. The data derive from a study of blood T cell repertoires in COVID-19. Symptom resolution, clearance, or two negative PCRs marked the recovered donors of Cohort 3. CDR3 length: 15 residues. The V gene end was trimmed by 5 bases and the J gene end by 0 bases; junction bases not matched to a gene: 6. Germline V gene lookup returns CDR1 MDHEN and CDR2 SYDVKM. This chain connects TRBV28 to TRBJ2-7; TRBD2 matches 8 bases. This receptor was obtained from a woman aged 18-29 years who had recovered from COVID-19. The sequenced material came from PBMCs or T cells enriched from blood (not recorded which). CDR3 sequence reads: CASSQSGGVSYEQYF. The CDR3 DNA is TGTGCCAGCAGTCAATCCGGGGGGGTCTCCTACGAGCAGTACTTC.